This T cell receptor beta chain appears in the sequencing data of a study of cytomegalovirus exposure and HLA in healthy donors. Study conclusions and caveats: A later analysis found common viral pathogens apparently linked to several of the most significant clusters. Prior analysis indicated that the majority of TCR beta V segments exhibited productivity approximately 90% or approximately 30% of the time. For TCR beta chains, V- and J-gene trimming was later linked to a missense DCLRE1C variant.

Trimming took 4 bases from V and 8 from J; bases not matched to a gene: 11. From germline, CDR1 is SGHAT and CDR2 FQDESV (reference sequence). This CDR3 has 15 amino acids. The PCR was carried out with 60 Vbeta primers and 13 Jbeta primers. Sequencing was performed with immunoSEQ multiplex PCR; in TCRdb, only in-frame clones are kept and a portion is missing. The sample has about 150,000 clones, roughly two thirds seen once. As to this clone: Its antigen remains unknown.

The V gene is TRBV11-1, the J gene TRBJ2-1; 7 bases agree with TRBD1. The TCR comes from a woman under 30 in good health and CMV-seropositive. The sequenced sample was PBMCs. CDR3 protein: CASSWGQSIQYEQFF. The CDR3 bases are TGTGCCAGCAGCTGGGGACAGAGTATTCAGTATGAGCAGTTCTTC.